This T cell receptor (beta chain) was identified in a study of blood T cells in healthy people across ages. As regards this clonotype: What it binds is not known.

Findings and limits, study-wide: Naive T cell percentage showed a strong correlation with TCR beta diversity. As age increased, TCR beta diversity per million T cells fell in a roughly linear fashion. More naive CD4+ cells and higher diversity were found in long-lived than in aged donors.

V lost 4 bases, J lost 4 bases, and 17 bases lay in between. The germline V gene has CDR1 MNHEY and CDR2 SMNVEV (reference sequence). CDR3 length equals 16 residues. It was with a sample-barcoded 5' primer and a J-beta primer mix that a second PCR of roughly 7 to 12 cycles was run. TCRdb ran MiXCR on the 5' RACE reads and lists one entry per CDR3 protein. The sample consists of around 800,000 distinct CDR3 sequences, around half of them appearing once. This sequence was found in a man older than 75 in good health. This chain connects TRBV27 to TRBJ1-5; D gene ambiguous. The sequenced sample was blood. The chain's CDR3 is CASSSSYSGSNQPQHF. CDR3 bases: TGTGCCAGCAGTTCATCGTACAGCGGATCAAATCAGCCCCAGCATTTT.